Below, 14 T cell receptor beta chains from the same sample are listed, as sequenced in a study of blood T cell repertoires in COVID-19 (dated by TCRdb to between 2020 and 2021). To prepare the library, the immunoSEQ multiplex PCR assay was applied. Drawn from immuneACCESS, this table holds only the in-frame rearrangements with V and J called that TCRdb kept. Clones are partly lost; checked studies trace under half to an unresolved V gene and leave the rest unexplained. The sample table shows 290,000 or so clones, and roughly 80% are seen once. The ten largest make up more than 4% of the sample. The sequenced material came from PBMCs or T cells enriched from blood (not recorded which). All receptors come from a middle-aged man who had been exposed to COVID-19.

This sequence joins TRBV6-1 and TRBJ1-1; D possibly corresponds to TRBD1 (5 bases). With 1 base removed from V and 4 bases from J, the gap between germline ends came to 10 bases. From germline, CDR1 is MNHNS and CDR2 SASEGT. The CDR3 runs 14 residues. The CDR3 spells CASSEGGRVTEAFF. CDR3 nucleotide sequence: TGTGCCAGCAGTGAAGGAGGCAGGGTCACTGAAGCTTTCTTT.

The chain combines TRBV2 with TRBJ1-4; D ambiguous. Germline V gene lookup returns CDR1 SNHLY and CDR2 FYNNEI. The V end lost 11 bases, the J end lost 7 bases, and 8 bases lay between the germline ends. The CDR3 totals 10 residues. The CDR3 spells CARPGEKLFF. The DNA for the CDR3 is TGTGCCCGCCCGGGTGAAAAACTGTTTTTT.

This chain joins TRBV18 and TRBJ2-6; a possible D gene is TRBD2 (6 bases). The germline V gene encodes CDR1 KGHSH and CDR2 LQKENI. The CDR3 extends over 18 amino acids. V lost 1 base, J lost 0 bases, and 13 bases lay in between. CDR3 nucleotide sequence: TGTGCCAGCTCACCACGGCGGCAGGGAGGCTCTGGGGCCAACGTCCTGACTTTC. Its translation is CASSPRRQGGSGANVLTF.

The CDR3 DNA reads as TGTGCCTGGGGAGCAGATCAAGAGACCCAGTACTTC. It specifies CAWGADQETQYF. The chain has TRBV30 and TRBJ2-5; D not certain. The CDR3 has 12 amino acids. Germline CDR1 GTSNPN, CDR2 SVGIG (reference sequence). Trimming stripped 5 bases from V and 2 bases from J, with 9 bases between.

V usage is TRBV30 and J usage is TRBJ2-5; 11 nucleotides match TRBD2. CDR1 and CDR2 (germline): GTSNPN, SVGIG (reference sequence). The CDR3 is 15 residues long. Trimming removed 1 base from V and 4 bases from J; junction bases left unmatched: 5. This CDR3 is CAWSDLAGGRETQYF. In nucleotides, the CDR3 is TGTGCCTGGAGTGACCTAGCGGGAGGCCGAGAGACCCAGTACTTC.

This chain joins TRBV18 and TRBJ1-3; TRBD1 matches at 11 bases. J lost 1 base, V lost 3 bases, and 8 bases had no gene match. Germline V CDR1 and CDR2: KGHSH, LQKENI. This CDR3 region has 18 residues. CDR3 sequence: CASSPLPGQGVSGNTIYF. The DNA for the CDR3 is TGTGCCAGCTCACCCTTACCGGGACAGGGGGTGTCTGGAAACACCATATATTTT.

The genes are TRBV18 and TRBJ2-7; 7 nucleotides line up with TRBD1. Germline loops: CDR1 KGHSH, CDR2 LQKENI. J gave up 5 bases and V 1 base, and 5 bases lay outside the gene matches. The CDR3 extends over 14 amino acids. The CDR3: CASSPRDSQNEQYF. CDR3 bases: TGTGCCAGCTCACCACGGGACAGCCAGAACGAGCAGTACTTC.

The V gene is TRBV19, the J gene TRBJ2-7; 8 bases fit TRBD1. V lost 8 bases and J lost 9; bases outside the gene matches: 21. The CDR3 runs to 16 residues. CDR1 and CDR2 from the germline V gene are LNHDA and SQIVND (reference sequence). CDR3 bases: TGTGCCAGTTGTCCGGGACAGGCGGTCCTACGAGCAGGGCAGTACTTC. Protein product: CASCPGQAVLRAGQYF.

CDR3 amino acids: CASSPRAGGINQPQHF. DNA of the CDR3: TGTGCCAGCTCACCACGGGCAGGGGGCATCAATCAGCCCCAGCATTTT. The rearrangement joins TRBV18 to TRBJ1-5; TRBD1 matches 8 bases. The length of the CDR3 is 16 residues. The J segment lost 3 bases and the V segment lost 1 base, leaving 5 bases of the junction unmatched. The germline CDR1 and CDR2 sequences are KGHSH and LQKENI.

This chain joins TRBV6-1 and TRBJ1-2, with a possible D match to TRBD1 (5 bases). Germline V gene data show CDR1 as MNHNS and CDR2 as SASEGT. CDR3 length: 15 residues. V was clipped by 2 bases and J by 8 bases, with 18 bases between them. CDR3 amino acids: CASSELGRNWEGYTF. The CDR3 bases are TGTGCCAGCAGTGAATTGGGGCGGAATTGGGAAGGCTACACCTTC.

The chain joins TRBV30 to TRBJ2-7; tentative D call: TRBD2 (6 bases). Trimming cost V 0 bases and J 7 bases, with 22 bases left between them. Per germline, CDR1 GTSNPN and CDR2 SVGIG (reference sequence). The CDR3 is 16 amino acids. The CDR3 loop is CAWSVRGYLGIREQYF. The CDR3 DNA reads TGTGCCTGGAGTGTGCGGGGTTATTTGGGGATAAGGGAGCAGTACTTC.

The CDR3 spells CASSYSFGGYEQYF. CDR3 DNA sequence: TGTGCCAGCAGTTACTCCTTCGGGGGCTACGAGCAGTACTTC. This chain connects TRBV6-5 to TRBJ2-7, with D tentatively TRBD2 (6 bases). The CDR3 spans 14 residues. V was shortened by 0 bases and J by 3 bases, with 9 bases between the two germline ends. The V gene's germline CDR1 is MNHEY and CDR2 SVGAGI.

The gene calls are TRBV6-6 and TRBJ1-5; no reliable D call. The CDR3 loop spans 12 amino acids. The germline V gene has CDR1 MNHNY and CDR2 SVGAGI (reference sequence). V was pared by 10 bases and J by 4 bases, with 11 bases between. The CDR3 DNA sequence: TGTGCCACCCGTCAAGCAAATCAGCCCCAGCATTTT. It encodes CATRQANQPQHF.

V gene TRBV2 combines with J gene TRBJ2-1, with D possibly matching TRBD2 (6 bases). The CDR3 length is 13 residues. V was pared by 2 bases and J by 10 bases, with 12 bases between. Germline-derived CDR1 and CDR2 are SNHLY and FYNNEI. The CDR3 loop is CASSERRAREQFF. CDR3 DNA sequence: TGTGCCAGCAGTGAACGGAGGGCTAGAGAGCAGTTCTTC.